Listed here is a single T cell receptor beta chain. Looked up from germline, CDR1 is SGHKS and CDR2 is YYEKEE (reference sequence). The CDR3 has 14 residues. J gave up 3 bases and V 4 bases, and 6 bases lay outside the gene matches. This entry comes from a study of blood T cell repertoires in COVID-19. Clones were sequenced by immunoSEQ multiplex PCR, and TCRdb holds only the in-frame ones, with some missing. Of 65,000 or so clones listed, 70% to 90% are singletons. V usage is TRBV5-5 and J usage is TRBJ2-5, with TRBD1 matching over 7 bases. The TCR originated in a man older than 75 with acute or convalescent COVID-19. Material for sequencing was peripheral blood. The CDR3 reads CASSSWDRKETQYF. The CDR3 bases are TGTGCCAGCAGCAGTTGGGACAGAAAAGAGACCCAGTACTTC.